Given below is one T cell receptor (beta chain) in context. No cognate antigen has been identified for it. No much larger clone is present one base from it, and per-base qualities are unavailable. These data come from a study of T cell responses to AZD1222 COVID-19 vaccine (dated by TCRdb to the early 2020s). Notes on the research overall: AZD1222 recipients given second doses at about 4 weeks or at about 12 weeks were pooled, since spike-specific TCR depth and breadth were not found to differ between the two schedules. TCR sequencing covered roughly 230 trial participants: about 210 given two doses of AZD1222 and 26 given two doses of MenACWY control vaccine. Trial participants were enrolled by age into 18-55, 56-69 and 70-plus year subgroups, with 148, 28 and 57 TCR-sequenced participants respectively.

From the cysteine through the phenylalanine, the CDR3 covers 15 amino acids. Just the 45-base CDR3 DNA is kept, in frame starting at base 1. The V end gives up 7 bases and the J end 3 bases, leaving 8 bases in the junction not matched to a gene. CDR1 KGHSH and CDR2 LQKENI were looked up in the germline V gene. The CDR3 regions of human TCRbeta chains were analyzed by immunosequencing. On the study's bioinformatics: TCRs in the repertoires were compared against a reference library of SARS-CoV-2-specific TCRs that had been generated with the MIRA antigen-specificity platform. Breadth was defined as the fraction of unique TCRs that were SARS-CoV-2-associated. Depth was defined as the fraction of total T cells that were SARS-CoV-2-associated. Each spike-specific TCR was assigned to its reactive spike region and to a CD4 or CD8 class using the MIRA data. Log10-transformed breadth and depth values were compared by one-way ANOVA with Sidak's multiple comparisons tests. TCRdb retrieved this table from immuneACCESS and kept in-frame rearrangements only. Not all clones are present; in checked studies, unresolved V genes account for under half, and no reason is known for the remainder. V and J calls and clone size are as listed in that table; D and trimming were resolved from the DNA. Present in this sample are over 120,000 clones, roughly 90% of which were seen just once. The top ten clonotypes cover more than 4.5% of the sample.

The time point label for this specimen denotes: baseline before first vaccination. The vaccinee samples were drawn from two UK trials, COV001 and COV002, one of which was a single-blind randomized controlled phase 2/3 trial testing AZD1222 (ChAdOx1 nCoV-19) in healthy adults. For TCRbeta chain sequencing, PBMC samples were collected from trial participants at day 0 and at day 28 after the second dose. Findings and caveats that apply to the study as a whole: After two AZD1222 doses, spike-specific TCR breadth and depth were significantly higher than at day 0 and than in MenACWY recipients. Because no day 14 peak-response samples were available, repertoires were characterized only after the peak T cell response. Most participants were white British and females outnumbered males, and the authors suggested that clonal diversity may have been underestimated. In the small 56-69-year group, the increase in depth fell short of significance, most likely because of low power. Vaccine-associated CD4 TCRs spanned the whole spike protein, with dominant responses in regions 160-218 and 743-854. Epitopes outside the regions mutated in the B.1.351 and B.1.1.7 variants were reportedly recognized by nearly half of the unique spike-specific TCRs. Only five to seven AZD1222 recipients were SARS-CoV-2 seropositive at baseline, limiting conclusions about previously exposed vaccinees.

The sample consisted of peripheral blood, taken on day 0 of AZD1222 vaccination. The sequence joins TRBV18 to TRBJ2-3; the junction holds 9 bases that match TRBD1. The clonotype was recovered from an adult in good health. The CDR3 is CASLPGQGGTDTQYF. The bases read TGTGCCAGCTTGCCGGGACAGGGAGGAACAGATACGCAGTATTTT.